Listed below are T cell receptor beta chains from one sample, sequenced in a study of blood T cell repertoires in COVID-19. Method: immunoSEQ multiplex PCR; TCRdb's copy keeps in-frame clones and lacks some. Here the sample spans approximately 230,000 clones, about nine tenths being singletons. The sequenced sample was peripheral blood. Receptor source: a young woman with COVID-19, enrolled during active disease. Each CDR3 is given with its conserved first and last residue. A D gene is named only where the DNA matches it firmly. Where a row states a size, it is once, few, many or the class of an expanded clone; other rows omit it.

15,TRBV6-4,TRBD1,NA,TRBJ1-4,CASSDTGRGQEKLFF,TGTGCCAGCAGTGACACTGGCAGGGGGCAAGAAAAACTGTTTTTT
15,TRBV27,NA,NA,TRBJ2-5,CASSLVQGPQETQYF,TGTGCCAGCAGTTTAGTTCAGGGGCCTCAAGAGACCCAGTACTTC
15,TRBV11-2,NA,once,TRBJ2-1,CASSLGLGPQDEQFF,TGTGCCAGCAGCTTAGGACTAGGGCCCCAGGATGAGCAGTTCTTC
17,TRBV5-5,TRBD2,NA,TRBJ2-3,CASSRPGLAGNTDTQYF,TGTGCCAGCAGCCGGCCGGGACTAGCGGGAAACACAGATACGCAGTATTTT
16,TRBV6-6,TRBD1,NA,TRBJ1-5,CASSYSTGGMNQPQHF,TGTGCCAGCAGTTACTCGACAGGGGGCATGAATCAGCCCCAGCATTTT
14,TRBV27,NA,once,TRBJ1-6,CASTFGADNSPLHF,TGTGCCAGCACCTTTGGGGCGGATAATTCACCCCTCCACTTT
16,TRBV2,TRBD2,NA,TRBJ2-1,CASTDSGGPLWNEQFF,TGTGCCAGCACCGATAGCGGGGGCCCTTTATGGAATGAGCAGTTCTTC
13,TRBV10-3,NA,NA,TRBJ1-2,CAISESRGFGYTF,TGTGCCATCAGTGAGTCAAGAGGCTTTGGCTACACCTTC
15,TRBV6-6,NA,NA,TRBJ1-1,CASSYAERSNTEAFF,TGTGCCAGCAGTTACGCCGAGCGGTCGAACACTGAAGCTTTCTTT
15,TRBV20-1,TRBD1,NA,TRBJ2-3,CSASGTGVGTDTQYF,TGCAGTGCTAGTGGGACAGGGGTAGGCACAGATACGCAGTATTTT
15,TRBV5-1,TRBD1,NA,TRBJ2-3,CASSLEGGGTDTQYF,TGCGCCAGCAGCTTGGAAGGGGGCGGCACAGATACGCAGTATTTT
13,TRBV29-1,TRBD1,NA,TRBJ2-5,CSVRTGAEETQYF,TGCAGCGTTCGTACAGGGGCTGAAGAGACCCAGTACTTC
16,TRBV7-2,NA,NA,TRBJ1-6,CASSLDWSSYNSPLHF,TGTGCCAGCAGCTTAGACTGGAGCTCCTATAATTCACCCCTCCACTTT
13,TRBV6-2/TRBV6-3,TRBD1,NA,TRBJ1-1,CASSGQVNTEAFF,TGTGCCAGCAGCGGACAGGTGAACACTGAAGCTTTCTTT
13,TRBV10-3,TRBD1,NA,TRBJ2-7,CATSDRGGYEQYF,TGTGCCACCTCCGACAGGGGTGGTTACGAGCAGTACTTC
16,TRBV7-2,TRBD2,NA,TRBJ2-2,CASSPTGLAGIGELFF,TGTGCCAGCAGCCCGACAGGACTAGCGGGGATCGGGGAGCTGTTTTTT
12,TRBV6-5,NA,NA,TRBJ2-1,CASSRTGLEQFF,TGTGCCAGCAGTCGCACCGGGTTGGAGCAGTTCTTC
16,TRBV7-2,TRBD1,once,TRBJ1-4,CASSLAPGQPNEKLFF,TGTGCCAGCAGCTTAGCGCCGGGACAGCCTAATGAAAAACTGTTTTTT